The T cell receptor (beta chain) described here comes from a study of blood T cell repertoires in COVID-19. The CDR3 is 13 amino acids. Trimming removed 1 base at V and 6 bases at J, with 7 bases between. CDR1 is LGHDT and CDR2 is YNNKEL in the germline V gene (reference sequence). TCRdb's table, derived via immunoSEQ multiplex PCR, lists solely in-frame clones and lacks some. The table shows roughly 250,000 clones, with 80% to 85% occurring only once. The V gene is TRBV3-1 (or the pseudogene TRBV3-2), the J gene TRBJ2-1; D is possibly TRBD1 (6 bases). The sequencing input was peripheral blood. The clonotype originates from a person aged 70 to 85 with COVID-19, enrolled during active disease. The CDR3 is CASSQAGVNEQFF. The CDR3 DNA reads TGTGCCAGCAGCCAAGCAGGGGTCAATGAGCAGTTCTTC.